A single T cell receptor beta chain is shown here with its context. Its specificity is not known. Sequencing used immunoSEQ multiplex PCR; TCRdb keeps in-frame clones, though not all of them. The sample yields 100,000 to 150,000 clones, about 89% seen once. The entry originates in a study of cytomegalovirus exposure and HLA in healthy donors. Study-wide results and limits: The investigators catalogued 164 TCR beta chains as cytomegalovirus-associated.

The specimen was PBMCs. This receptor was obtained from a woman aged 18-35 years in good health and CMV-seronegative.

The CDR3 spells CASTSGLWEADTQYF. CDR3 coding DNA: TGTGCCAGCACCTCCGGTCTTTGGGAGGCAGATACGCAGTATTTT. This rearrangement joins TRBV11-1 to TRBJ2-3, with TRBD2 as a possible D gene (6 bases). V dropped 7 bases and J dropped 4 bases, with 18 bases sitting between them. This CDR3 has 15 residues. Germline V gives CDR1 SGHAT, CDR2 FQDESV (reference sequence).